The T cell receptor (beta chain) described here comes from a study of CD8 T cells in Susac syndrome. TCR beta sequencing was performed on blood CD8+ and CD4+ T cells. Purification of the CD8+ and CD4+ T cells relied on negative isolation, and TEMRA cells underwent FACS enrichment. CDR3 length: 10 amino acids. Germline V gene lookup returns CDR1 SQVTM and CDR2 ANQGSEA. Trimming cost V 6 bases and J 4 bases, with 6 bases left between them. Reverse transcription of 0.5 to 1 ug RNA used random hexamers. The CDR3 of TCR beta was amplified by immunoSEQ multiplex PCR across 54 Vbeta and 13 Jbeta. Each CDR3 protein gets one entry after TCRdb re-called the immunoSEQ multiplex PCR reads with MiXCR. Of more than 75,000 distinct CDR3 sequences listed, about 93% are singletons.

Sequencing input: CD8+ T cells from PBMCs. The origin of this receptor is a human donor in good health. The gene calls are TRBV29-1 and TRBJ1-2; D is ambiguous. The CDR3 spells CSVASYGYTF. The CDR3 DNA follows: TGCAGCGTCGCTTCCTATGGCTACACCTTC.